This entry lists 27 T cell receptor beta chains sequenced from one sample in a study of human T cells and chemical hapten exposure. Time point indicated: pre-sensitization, week 0. As to treatment: therapeutic diphenylcyclopropenone sensitization with weekly scalp DPC. Via MiXCR, TCRdb re-called the RACE reads, giving one row per CDR3 protein. Among more than 250,000 distinct CDR3 sequences listed, over 8% were seen once. This material consisted of whole blood, taken in connection with sensitization to the hapten diphenylcyclopropenone (DPC). These receptors originate from a woman aged 40 to 50 with alopecia areata. Some clones in this sample may be carry-over from other donors' samples.

The rearrangement links TRBV6-6 to TRBJ2-1; TRBD2 matches at 7 bases. This CDR3 is built from 17 residues. The germline gives CDR1 MNHNY, CDR2 SVGAGI (reference sequence). After removal of 2 bases from V and 7 bases from J, the junction contained 14 bases not matched to a gene. The CDR3 region has the DNA TGTGCCAGCAGTTACGTCTTGGGCGCGGGAGAAAGTAATGAGCAGTTCTTC. Translated: CASSYVLGAGESNEQFF.

The table lists this clonotype with a few counts. V usage is TRBV6-5 and J usage is TRBJ2-1, with TRBD2 identical over 8 bases. The V and J ends lost 10 bases and 0 bases, in that order; junction bases with no gene match: 5. The CDR3 extends over 14 amino acids. Germline V lookup: CDR1 MNHEY, CDR2 SVGAGI. CDR3 nucleotide sequence: TGTGCCACCGCGAGCGGGAGCTCCTACAATGAGCAGTTCTTC. Translated: CATASGSSYNEQFF.

The chain employs TRBV10-3 and TRBJ2-1, with D maybe TRBD2 (5 bases). Germline V lookup: CDR1 ENHRY, CDR2 SYGVKD. The CDR3 covers 14 residues. Trimming removed 6 bases at V and 5 bases at J, with 14 bases between. The CDR3 bases are TGTGCCATCAGGGAAATTGACGGGAACAATGAGCAGTTCTTC. Its protein product is CAIREIDGNNEQFF.

The rearrangement uses TRBV7-9 and TRBJ2-6, with D possibly matching TRBD1 (5 bases). V shed 6 bases and J shed 0 bases, with 12 bases lying between them. The CDR3 is 16 amino acids. Looked up from germline, CDR1 is SEHNR and CDR2 is FQNEAQ (reference sequence). CDR3 in amino acids: CASSWGLSSGANVLTF. The CDR3 nucleotides are TGTGCCAGCAGTTGGGGCCTAAGCTCTGGGGCCAACGTCCTGACTTTC.

This clonotype has ten or more counts. In DNA form, the CDR3 reads TGCAGTGCTAGAGACGGGACAGCTAATTCACCCCTCCACTTT. Translation: CSARDGTANSPLHF. This chain links TRBV20-1 with TRBJ1-6, with 7 positions matching TRBD1. CDR3 length: 14 amino acids. The germline V gene encodes CDR1 DFQATT and CDR2 SNEGSKA (reference sequence). V gave up 0 bases and J gave up 6 bases; unmatched junction bases: 2.

The chain joins TRBV28 to TRBJ2-7; D is unclear. The V gene lost 1 base and the J gene lost 0 bases, with 7 bases spanning the gap. Germline loops: CDR1 MDHEN, CDR2 SYDVKM. CDR3 length: 14 amino acids. CDR3: CASSLSLSSYEQYF. The CDR3 DNA sequence: TGTGCCAGCAGTTTATCTCTTAGCTCCTACGAGCAGTACTTC.

The rearrangement joins TRBV29-1 to TRBJ2-1, with TRBD1 matching over 7 bases. CDR1 SQVTM and CDR2 ANQGSEA come from the germline V gene. Germline trimming cut 4 bases from V and 5 bases from J; bases unmatched to any gene: 5. The CDR3 is 13 residues long. The CDR3 loop reads CSVGQGVHNEQFF. The CDR3 DNA reads as TGCAGCGTTGGGCAGGGGGTGCACAATGAGCAGTTCTTC.

This clonotype was seen at least ten times. V and J are TRBV4-2 and TRBJ2-7; D possibly corresponds to TRBD1 (5 bases). Germline CDR1 reads LGHNA; CDR2 reads YNFKEQ. This CDR3 has 13 residues. The V end lost 4 bases, the J end lost 9 bases, and 16 bases lay between the germline ends. Here the CDR3 reads CASSPTTGSAQYF. DNA of the CDR3: TGTGCCAGCAGCCCAACAACAGGTTCGGCGCAGTACTTC.

This CDR3 is CATSRQGTDTQYF. CDR3 nucleotide sequence: TGTGCCACCAGCCGACAGGGAACAGATACGCAGTATTTT. The chain combines TRBV24-1 with TRBJ2-3; the match to TRBD1 covers 7 bases. This CDR3 is built from 13 residues. In germline, CDR1 is KGHDR, CDR2 SFDVKD. V lost 7 bases, J lost 3 bases, and 3 bases stayed unmatched.

The chain links TRBV3-1 to TRBJ1-2; a weak D match, TRBD1 (5 bases). This CDR3 spans 16 amino acids. V gave up 1 base and J gave up 2 bases, with 14 bases separating them. Germline CDR1 reads LGHDT; CDR2 reads YNNKEL (reference sequence). CDR3 loop: CASSQGNPGLNYGYTF. In DNA form, the CDR3 reads TGTGCCAGCAGCCAAGGCAACCCGGGACTAAACTATGGCTACACCTTC.

The J gene is TRBJ2-7, the V gene TRBV6-5; 7 bases agree with TRBD1. Germline CDR1 and CDR2: MNHEY and SVGAGI. V dropped 5 bases and J dropped 2; count of bases not matched to a gene: 9. CDR3 length equals 15 residues. CDR3 in amino acids: CASSPRGGHTYEQYF. The CDR3 region has the DNA TGTGCCAGCAGTCCTAGAGGGGGCCATACCTACGAGCAGTACTTC.

The J gene is TRBJ2-2, the V gene TRBV24-1, with D possibly being TRBD1 or TRBD2 (5 bases each). This CDR3 spans 12 amino acids. Trimming shortened V by 2 bases and J by 8 bases, and 5 bases separated the two germline ends. The V gene's germline CDR1 is KGHDR and CDR2 SFDVKD. CDR3 sequence reads: CATSDWGGELFF. CDR3 bases: TGTGCCACCAGTGATTGGGGGGGGGAGCTGTTTTTT.

The sample holds a few counts of this clonotype. The chain couples TRBV20-1 to TRBJ1-5, with D maybe TRBD1 (5 bases). Trimming removed 5 bases at V and 7 bases at J, with 12 bases between. Germline values: CDR1 DFQATT, CDR2 SNEGSKA (reference sequence). The CDR3 length is 12 residues. CDR3 residues: CSADRTGQPQHF. CDR3 bases: TGCAGTGCTGACAGAACAGGACAGCCCCAGCATTTT.

This clonotype was detected many times. CDR3 in amino acids: CASSRTTGGETQYF. In DNA, the CDR3 is TGTGCCAGCAGCCGCACGACAGGCGGCGAGACCCAGTACTTC. V gene TRBV12-3 or TRBV12-4 combines with J gene TRBJ2-5; D is possibly TRBD1 (6 bases). Trimming removed 6 bases from V and 5 bases from J, with 16 bases in between. This CDR3 contains 14 residues.

This clonotype was observed a handful of times. The chain employs TRBV6-2 or TRBV6-3 and TRBJ1-3; D remains ambiguous. Trimming removed 2 bases from V and 5 bases from J, with 16 bases in between. CDR3 length: 16 amino acids. CDR1 MNHEY and CDR2 SVGEGT come from the germline V gene. CDR3 protein: CASSYPSSAHRNTIYF. The DNA for the CDR3 is TGTGCCAGCAGTTACCCATCCAGCGCTCACCGAAACACCATATATTTT.

The V call is TRBV18, the J call TRBJ1-2; D not resolved. Germline lookup yields CDR1 KGHSH and CDR2 LQKENI. This CDR3 comprises 13 residues. V was pared by 4 bases and J by 7 bases, with 13 bases between. This CDR3 reads CASSQGGFVGYTF. As DNA, the CDR3 is TGTGCCAGCTCACAGGGAGGGTTCGTTGGCTACACCTTC.

This clonotype was seen more than once but under ten times. The chain joins TRBV2 to TRBJ2-5; 8 nucleotides agree with TRBD2. Germline lookup yields CDR1 SNHLY and CDR2 FYNNEI. This CDR3 contains 14 residues. V was clipped by 11 bases and J by 1 base; unmatched bases: 9. The CDR3 protein is CAGRREVGQETQYF. DNA of the CDR3: TGTGCCGGACGGCGGGAGGTCGGCCAAGAGACCCAGTACTTC.

This clonotype was seen a handful of times. The chain joins TRBV6-5 to TRBJ2-1; D is unresolved. The germline gives CDR1 MNHEY, CDR2 SVGAGI. The CDR3 length is 13 residues. V was shortened by 2 bases and J by 10 bases, with 12 bases between the two germline ends. CDR3 nucleotide sequence: TGTGCCAGCAGTTACCCCTTTATGGGCGAGCAGTTCTTC. Encoded protein: CASSYPFMGEQFF.

This clonotype turned up a few times. This sequence joins TRBV6-5 and TRBJ2-7; possibly TRBD1 or TRBD2 for D (6 bases each). Trimming took off 0 bases at V and 4 bases at J, with 10 bases between the two ends. The germline gives CDR1 MNHEY, CDR2 SVGAGI. The CDR3 loop spans 14 amino acids. CDR3 sequence: CASSYSRGLYEQYF. The DNA of the CDR3 is TGTGCCAGCAGTTACTCCCGGGGGCTGTACGAGCAGTACTTC.

This sequence joins TRBV7-9 and TRBJ1-6; D is uncertain. Per the germline V gene, CDR1 is SEHNR and CDR2 is FQNEAQ (reference sequence). The V gene lost 5 bases and the J gene lost 10 bases, with 15 bases spanning the gap. There are 14 residues in the CDR3. CDR3 amino acids: CASSPAGRLSPLHF. The CDR3 nucleotides are TGTGCCAGCAGCCCCGCCGGCCGGCTCTCACCCCTCCACTTT.

With regard to this clonotype: Germline is not matched at one junction end, which may reflect a read error. This chain joins TRBV6-5 and TRBJ2-1; tentative D call: TRBD2 (6 bases). Germline values: CDR1 MNHEY, CDR2 SVGAGI. This CDR3 spans 14 amino acids. CDR3 amino acids: CVSSHGSSYNEQFF. The CDR3 nucleotides are TGTGTCAGCAGTCACGGGAGCTCCTACAATGAGCAGTTCTTC.

CDR3 DNA: TGCGCCAGCAGCTTGAGCGGCTCCAGCCTGGGCACAGATACGCAGTATTTT. It is translated as CASSLSGSSLGTDTQYF. The chain joins TRBV5-1 to TRBJ2-3; a weak D match, TRBD2 (5 bases). In germline, CDR1 is SGHRS, CDR2 YFSETQ. CDR3 length: 17 residues. Deletions cut 1 base from V and 1 base from J, with 16 bases between.

The gene calls are TRBV2 and TRBJ2-3; TRBD1 aligns across 7 bases. This CDR3 comprises 13 residues. Trimming at V came to 10 bases and at J to 3 bases, leaving 7 bases not matched to a gene. Germline values: CDR1 SNHLY, CDR2 FYNNEI. CDR3 in amino acids: CATRAGGTDTQYF. The CDR3, as DNA: TGTGCCACAAGGGCAGGGGGAACAGATACGCAGTATTTT.

This clonotype was observed many times. At one of its ends the junction is not consistent with the germline gene, which may arise from a read error. The rearrangement links TRBV29-1 to TRBJ2-7; 10 positions match TRBD1. The CDR3 consists of 13 residues. The germline V gene encodes CDR1 SQVTM and CDR2 ANQGSEA. CDR3: CSVEGQGGYEQYF. The CDR3 DNA sequence: TGCAGCGTCGAAGGACAGGGGGGCTACGAGCAGTACTTC.

In this sample, this clonotype turned up a few times. The chain combines TRBV29-1 with TRBJ2-3; 9 bases match TRBD1. V was pared by 6 bases and J by 5 bases, with 9 bases of the junction left unmatched. This CDR3 spans 14 amino acids. Germline CDR1 is SQVTM and CDR2 is ANQGSEA. The CDR3 DNA follows: TGCAGCGTCTCTCTTAGACAGGGGGGAGATACGCAGTATTTT. Residues: CSVSLRQGGDTQYF.

The chain carries TRBV6-2 or TRBV6-3 and TRBJ1-6; a possible D gene is TRBD1 (5 bases). This CDR3 is built from 12 residues. The germline V gene has CDR1 MNHEY and CDR2 SVGEGT. Between the trimmed V and J ends, which lost 7 bases and 7 bases, there was a span of 8 bases. The CDR3 region has the DNA TGTGCCAGCAACAGGTTGAATTCACCCCTCCACTTT. Its protein is CASNRLNSPLHF.

This clonotype turned up a few times. The V and J genes are TRBV6-1 and TRBJ1-5; D gene uncertain. CDR3 length: 14 amino acids. Trimming left V 8 bases short and J 5 bases short, with 16 bases between. Germline V gene sequence: CDR1 MNHNS, CDR2 SASEGT. The CDR3: CASVRTRVYQPQHF. CDR3 bases: TGTGCCAGCGTACGTACAAGGGTCTATCAGCCCCAGCATTTT.